The following is a TCR beta chain sequence with its context. Its target is not known. With 60 Vbeta and 13 Jbeta primers, the PCR was carried out. Sequencing used immunoSEQ multiplex PCR; TCRdb keeps in-frame clones, though not all of them. This table holds 110,000 or so clones, over 75% found once. The data were taken from a study of cytomegalovirus exposure and HLA in healthy donors. Study context: Counted in an early data release were about 85 million unique TCRs from HLA-typed donors. Study-wide results and limits: Later genetic work tied a missense DCLRE1C variant to beta-chain V and J trimming. Segments of the TCR beta V type were, in most cases, productive about 90% or about 30% of the time in an earlier analysis.

Germline V gene lookup returns CDR1 SEHNR and CDR2 FQNEAQ (reference sequence). The CDR3 spans 13 residues. V lost 5 bases, J lost 1 base, and 1 base stayed unmatched. This clonotype was obtained from a woman younger than 35 in good health and CMV-seronegative. The V and J genes are TRBV7-9 and TRBJ2-5; TRBD1 agrees at 7 bases. Input material: PBMCs. In DNA, the CDR3 is TGTGCCAGCAGCAGGACAGGCCAAGAGACCCAGTACTTC. This encodes CASSRTGQETQYF.